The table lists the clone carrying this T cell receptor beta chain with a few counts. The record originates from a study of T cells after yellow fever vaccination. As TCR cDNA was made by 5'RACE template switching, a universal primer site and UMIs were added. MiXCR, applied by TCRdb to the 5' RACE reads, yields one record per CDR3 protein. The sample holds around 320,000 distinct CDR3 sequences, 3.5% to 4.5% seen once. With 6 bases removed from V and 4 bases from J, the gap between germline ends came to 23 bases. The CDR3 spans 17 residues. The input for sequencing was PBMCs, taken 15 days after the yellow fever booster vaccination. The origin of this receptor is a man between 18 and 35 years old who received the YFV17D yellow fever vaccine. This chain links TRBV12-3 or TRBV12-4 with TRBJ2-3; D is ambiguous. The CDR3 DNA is TGTGCCAGCAGCTCTCGGTCGGGCTCCTTAGGACCAGATACGCAGTATTTT. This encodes CASSSRSGSLGPDTQYF.